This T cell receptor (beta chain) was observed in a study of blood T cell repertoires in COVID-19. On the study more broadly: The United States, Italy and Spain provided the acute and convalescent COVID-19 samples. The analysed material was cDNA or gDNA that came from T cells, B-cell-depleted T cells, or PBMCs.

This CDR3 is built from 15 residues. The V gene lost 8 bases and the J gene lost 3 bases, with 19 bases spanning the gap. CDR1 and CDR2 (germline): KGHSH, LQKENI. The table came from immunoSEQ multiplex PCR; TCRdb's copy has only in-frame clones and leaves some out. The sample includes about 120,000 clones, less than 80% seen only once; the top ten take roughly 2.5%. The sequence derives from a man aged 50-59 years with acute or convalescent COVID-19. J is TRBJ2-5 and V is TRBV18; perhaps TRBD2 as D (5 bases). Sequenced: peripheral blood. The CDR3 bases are TGTGCCAGCACCCCCGCAGGACTCGGCAAAGAGACCCAGTACTTC. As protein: CASTPAGLGKETQYF.